Listed below are T cell receptor beta chains from one sample, sequenced in a study of T cell responses to AZD1222 COVID-19 vaccine. Profiled with immunoSEQ multiplex PCR; TCRdb holds only in-frame clones, not every one. The sample lists about 110,000 clones, about 89% occurring once. The starting material was peripheral blood, obtained 28 days after the second AZD1222 dose. These receptors all stem from an adult who received the AZD1222 COVID-19 vaccine. CDR3s include the opening cysteine and the closing phenylalanine or tryptophan. Fields, in order: CDR3 protein, CDR3 DNA, D gene, clone size, V gene, CDR3 length, J gene. D genes are given only for firm matches. Clone size, where shown, is once, few, many, or a class for clones that have expanded.

CDR3aa: CASSPSRGAVNSPLHF
CDR3nt: TGTGCCAGCAGCCCTAGCCGGGGGGCCGTTAATTCACCCCTCCACTTT
d_gene: -
abundance: -
v_gene: TRBV11-2
len: 16
j_gene: TRBJ1-6

CDR3aa: CASTLGYEQYF
CDR3nt: TGTGCCAGCACTTTGGGATACGAGCAGTACTTC
d_gene: -
abundance: -
v_gene: TRBV12-3/TRBV12-4
len: 11
j_gene: TRBJ2-7

CDR3aa: CASSLGTGGLTEAFF
CDR3nt: TGTGCCAGCAGTTTAGGGACAGGGGGCTTAACTGAAGCTTTCTTT
d_gene: TRBD1
abundance: -
v_gene: TRBV27
len: 15
j_gene: TRBJ1-1

CDR3aa: CASRLQEGSPLHF
CDR3nt: TGTGCCAGCAGATTACAGGAGGGTTCACCCCTCCACTTT
d_gene: -
abundance: -
v_gene: TRBV5-4
len: 13
j_gene: TRBJ1-6

CDR3aa: CASSVDSYGYTF
CDR3nt: TGTGCCAGCAGCGTAGACAGCTATGGCTACACCTTC
d_gene: -
abundance: -
v_gene: TRBV9
len: 12
j_gene: TRBJ1-2

CDR3aa: CASSYSNRQRDEKLFF
CDR3nt: TGTGCCAGCAGTTACTCGAACAGGCAGCGGGATGAAAAACTGTTTTTT
d_gene: -
abundance: few
v_gene: TRBV6-5
len: 16
j_gene: TRBJ1-4

CDR3aa: CASSGTSGVNEQFF
CDR3nt: TGCGCCAGCAGTGGGACTAGCGGGGTTAATGAGCAGTTCTTC
d_gene: TRBD2
abundance: -
v_gene: TRBV10-2
len: 14
j_gene: TRBJ2-1

CDR3aa: CASSLSGSNQPQHF
CDR3nt: TGTGCCAGCAGCTTGTCCGGTAGCAATCAGCCCCAGCATTTT
d_gene: -
abundance: -
v_gene: TRBV5-6
len: 14
j_gene: TRBJ1-5

CDR3aa: CASMAGFDEQFF
CDR3nt: TGTGCCAGCATGGCGGGCTTCGATGAGCAGTTCTTC
d_gene: -
abundance: -
v_gene: TRBV2
len: 12
j_gene: TRBJ2-1

CDR3aa: CSVRGPGPGELFF
CDR3nt: TGCAGCGTTAGGGGTCCAGGGCCCGGGGAGCTGTTTTTT
d_gene: -
abundance: -
v_gene: TRBV29-1
len: 13
j_gene: TRBJ2-2

CDR3aa: CASGGKKNTEAFF
CDR3nt: TGTGCCAGCGGAGGGAAAAAGAACACTGAAGCTTTCTTT
d_gene: -
abundance: -
v_gene: TRBV19
len: 13
j_gene: TRBJ1-1

CDR3aa: CATNRGYNEQFF
CDR3nt: TGTGCCACGAACAGGGGCTACAATGAGCAGTTCTTC
d_gene: TRBD1
abundance: -
v_gene: TRBV27
len: 12
j_gene: TRBJ2-1

CDR3aa: CASTRRRQGAYEQYF
CDR3nt: TGTGCCAGCACCAGACGCAGACAGGGGGCCTACGAGCAGTACTTC
d_gene: TRBD1
abundance: -
v_gene: TRBV6-5
len: 15
j_gene: TRBJ2-7

CDR3aa: CASRAPWSGDNTEAFF
CDR3nt: TGTGCCAGCAGGGCTCCTTGGTCAGGGGATAACACTGAAGCTTTCTTT
d_gene: -
abundance: -
v_gene: TRBV2
len: 16
j_gene: TRBJ1-1

CDR3aa: CASSLAGGENIQYF
CDR3nt: TGTGCCAGCAGTTTAGCGGGAGGTGAAAACATTCAGTACTTC
d_gene: TRBD2
abundance: -
v_gene: TRBV11-2
len: 14
j_gene: TRBJ2-4

CDR3aa: CASCRGAACTDTQYF
CDR3nt: TGTGCCAGCTGCCGGGGAGCGGCGTGCACAGATACGCAGTATTTT
d_gene: -
abundance: -
v_gene: TRBV3-1/TRBV3-2
len: 15
j_gene: TRBJ2-3